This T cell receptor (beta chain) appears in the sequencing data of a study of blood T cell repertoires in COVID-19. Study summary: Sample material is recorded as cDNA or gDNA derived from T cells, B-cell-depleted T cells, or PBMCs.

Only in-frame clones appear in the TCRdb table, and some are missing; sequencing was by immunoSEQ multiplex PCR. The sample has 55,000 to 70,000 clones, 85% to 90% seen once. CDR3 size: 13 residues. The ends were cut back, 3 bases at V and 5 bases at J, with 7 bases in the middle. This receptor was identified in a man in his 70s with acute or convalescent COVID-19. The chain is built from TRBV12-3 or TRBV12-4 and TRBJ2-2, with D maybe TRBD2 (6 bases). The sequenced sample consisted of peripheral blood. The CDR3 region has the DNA TGTGCCAGCAGTTTGGCGGGGACCGGGGAGCTGTTTTTT. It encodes CASSLAGTGELFF.